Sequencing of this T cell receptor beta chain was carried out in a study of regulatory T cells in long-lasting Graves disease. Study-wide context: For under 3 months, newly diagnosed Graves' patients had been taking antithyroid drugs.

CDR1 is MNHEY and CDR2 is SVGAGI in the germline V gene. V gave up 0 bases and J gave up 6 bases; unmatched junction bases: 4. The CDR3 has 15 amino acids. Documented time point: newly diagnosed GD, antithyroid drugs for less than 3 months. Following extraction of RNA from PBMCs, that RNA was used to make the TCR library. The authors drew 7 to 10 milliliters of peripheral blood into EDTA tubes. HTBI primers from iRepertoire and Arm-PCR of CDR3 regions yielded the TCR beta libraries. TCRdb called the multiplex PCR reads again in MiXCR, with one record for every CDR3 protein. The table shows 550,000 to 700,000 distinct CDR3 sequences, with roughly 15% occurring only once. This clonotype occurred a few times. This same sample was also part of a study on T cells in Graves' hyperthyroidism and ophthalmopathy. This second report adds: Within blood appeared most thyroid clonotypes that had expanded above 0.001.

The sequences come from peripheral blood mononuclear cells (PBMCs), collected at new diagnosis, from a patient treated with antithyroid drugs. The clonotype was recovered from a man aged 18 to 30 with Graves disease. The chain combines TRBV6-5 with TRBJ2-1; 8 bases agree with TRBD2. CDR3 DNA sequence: TGTGCCAGCAGTTACTCCTTAGCGGGGCTCAATGAGCAGTTCTTC. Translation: CASSYSLAGLNEQFF.